The 32 T cell receptor beta chains reported below all come from one sample, sequenced in a study of T cell changes during pregnancy in multiple sclerosis. Using immunoSEQ multiplex PCR, the repertoire was profiled, and TCRdb retains in-frame clones only, with some absent. Of around 30,000 clones in the sample, approximately 90% were seen once. The source was CD8+ T cells from peripheral blood mononuclear cells, collected in the first trimester of pregnancy. The receptor set was obtained from a female donor with multiple sclerosis, enrolled in a pregnancy study.

The chain couples TRBV5-6 to TRBJ2-5; 8 bases map to TRBD1. J gave up 4 bases and V 2 bases, and 10 bases lay outside the gene matches. Germline assignment: CDR1 SGHDT and CDR2 YYEEEE. The CDR3 length is 16 residues. CDR3 loop: CASSFGTDRGGETQYF. The CDR3 region has the DNA TGTGCCAGCAGCTTCGGGACCGACAGGGGCGGAGAGACCCAGTACTTC.

This chain uses TRBV9 with TRBJ2-7; tentatively, D is TRBD1 (6 bases). The CDR3 length is 12 residues. Germline lookup yields CDR1 SGDLS and CDR2 YYNGEE. The V and J ends lost 0 bases and 6 bases respectively, with 7 bases between them. This CDR3 reads CASSVGGGEQYF. The CDR3 nucleotides are TGTGCCAGCAGCGTAGGAGGGGGCGAGCAGTACTTC.

The sample holds a few counts of this clone. The chain carries TRBV19 and TRBJ1-1, with 8 nucleotides matching TRBD1. J lost 3 bases, V lost 4 bases, and 4 bases had no gene match. The germline V gene has CDR1 LNHDA and CDR2 SQIVND (reference sequence). The CDR3 consists of 14 residues. The CDR3 loop is CASSRAGGYTEAFF. CDR3 coding DNA: TGTGCCAGTAGTAGAGCAGGGGGCTACACTGAAGCTTTCTTT.

There are a few counts of this clone. The V gene is TRBV9, the J gene TRBJ2-2; D is possibly TRBD2 (6 bases). The V end was cut by 1 base, the J end by 4 bases, with 17 bases between. CDR3 size: 17 residues. The germline gives CDR1 SGDLS, CDR2 YYNGEE. The CDR3 nucleotides are TGTGCCAGCAGCGTAAGCGGCCGCGGGGCGGTCACCGGGGAGCTGTTTTTT. It translates to CASSVSGRGAVTGELFF. Together with reference TRBV9 and TRBJ2-2, the CDR3 gives the full variable domain: DSGVTQTPKHLITATGQRVTLRCSPRSGDLSVYWYQQSLDQGLQFLIQYYNGEERAKGNILERFSAQQFPDLHSELNLSSLELGDSALYFCASSVSGRGAVTGELFFGEGSRLTVL.

The chain combines TRBV5-6 with TRBJ1-2, with 9 bases aligning to TRBD1. The CDR3 is 15 residues long. From germline, CDR1 is SGHDT and CDR2 YYEEEE. Losses at the gene ends were 1 base for V and 6 bases for J; bases not matched to a gene: 7. The CDR3 here is CASSLPTGTGHGYTF. The CDR3 region has the DNA TGTGCCAGCAGCTTGCCCACCGGGACAGGGCATGGCTACACCTTC.

The rearrangement uses TRBV27 and TRBJ2-1; 8 bases map to TRBD1. Germline V gene sequence: CDR1 MNHEY, CDR2 SMNVEV (reference sequence). Germline trimming cut 5 bases from V and 2 bases from J; bases unmatched to any gene: 14. CDR3 length: 18 residues. CDR3 region: CASSPSLVPGQAYNEQFF. The CDR3 bases are TGTGCCAGCAGTCCTAGCCTCGTACCGGGACAGGCCTACAATGAGCAGTTCTTC.

This sequence joins TRBV30 and TRBJ2-5; D may be TRBD2 (6 bases). V shed 0 bases and J shed 5 bases, with 13 bases lying between them. Germline CDR1 and CDR2: GTSNPN and SVGIG (reference sequence). CDR3 size: 14 residues. The CDR3 region is CAWSVEGGGETQYF. Written as DNA, the CDR3 is TGTGCCTGGAGTGTGGAGGGAGGTGGGGAGACCCAGTACTTC.

This rearrangement joins TRBV4-1 to TRBJ2-7; the match to TRBD2 covers 11 bases. V was clipped by 0 bases and J by 4 bases; unmatched bases: 2. The CDR3 length is 15 residues. The germline V gene has CDR1 MGHRA and CDR2 YSYEKL. The CDR3: CASSQETSGRYEQYF. In DNA, the CDR3 is TGCGCCAGCAGCCAAGAAACTAGCGGGAGATACGAGCAGTACTTC.

This sequence joins TRBV7-8 and TRBJ2-3; 7 positions match TRBD2. The CDR3 is made up of 16 amino acids. In germline, CDR1 is SGHVS, CDR2 FQNEAQ. The J segment lost 3 bases and the V segment lost 3 bases, leaving 9 bases of the junction unmatched. DNA for the CDR3: TGTGCCAGCAGCTTCCCTAGCGGCGAGGCGACAGATACGCAGTATTTT. Protein product: CASSFPSGEATDTQYF. The whole variable domain, filled in from reference TRBV7-8 and TRBJ2-3, reads GAGVSQSPRYKVAKRGQDVALRCDPISGHVSLFWYQQALGQGPEFLTYFQNEAQLDKSGLPSDRFFAERPEGSVSTLKIQRTQQEDSAVYLCASSFPSGEATDTQYFGPGTRLTVL.

J is TRBJ2-7 and V is TRBV28; D is possibly TRBD2 (5 bases). V lost 2 bases to trimming and J lost 1 base, with 21 bases between them. Germline V gene sequence: CDR1 MDHEN, CDR2 SYDVKM. This CDR3 contains 18 residues. As DNA, the CDR3 is TGTGCCAGCAGTTTAGTCCCCCTCCGAGCGGCCAGGTCCTACGAGCAGTACTTC. Amino acids: CASSLVPLRAARSYEQYF.

The chain employs TRBV27 and TRBJ1-6; no clear D gene. The CDR3 contains 14 residues. Trimming shortened V by 7 bases and J by 9 bases, and 16 bases separated the two germline ends. Germline-derived CDR1 and CDR2 are MNHEY and SMNVEV (reference sequence). The CDR3 sequence is CASTFRGAGSPLHF. The CDR3 coding sequence is TGTGCCAGCACTTTCCGAGGTGCGGGTTCACCCCTCCACTTT.

The rearrangement joins TRBV6-5 to TRBJ2-7; a possible D gene is TRBD1 (5 bases). This CDR3 has 16 residues. In germline, CDR1 is MNHEY, CDR2 SVGAGI. Deletions cut 2 bases from V and 0 bases from J, with 14 bases between. CDR3 in amino acids: CASSYSTGQSSYEQYF. The CDR3 DNA reads as TGTGCCAGCAGTTACAGTACAGGCCAAAGCTCCTACGAGCAGTACTTC.

V gene TRBV9 combines with J gene TRBJ1-6; 8 nucleotides line up with TRBD1. V lost 4 bases to trimming and J lost 7 bases; unmatched junction nucleotides: 7. Per germline, CDR1 SGDLS and CDR2 YYNGEE. This CDR3 is 15 amino acids long. CDR3 sequence (DNA): TGTGCCAGCAGCCCCCGTGCAGGGGGCAATTCACCCCTCCACTTT. As protein: CASSPRAGGNSPLHF.

J is TRBJ1-5 and V is TRBV27, with TRBD1 as a possible D gene (6 bases). Germline V gene data show CDR1 as MNHEY and CDR2 as SMNVEV (reference sequence). V lost 4 bases and J 4 bases, leaving 11 bases between the germline ends. CDR3 length equals 14 residues. The CDR3 bases are TGTGCCAGCAGTTCTCAACAGGGAAATCAGCCCCAGCATTTT. Its protein is CASSSQQGNQPQHF.

The chain combines TRBV28 with TRBJ1-1; D is unclear. The V and J ends lost 5 bases and 5 bases respectively, with 6 bases between them. The V gene's germline CDR1 is MDHEN and CDR2 SYDVKM. The CDR3 runs 11 residues. DNA of the CDR3: TGTGCCAGCAGTCGGGGAACTGAAGCTTTCTTT. This translates into CASSRGTEAFF.

This chain links TRBV11-2 with TRBJ1-4; D uncertain. Deletions cut 3 bases from V and 9 bases from J, with 20 bases between. Looked up from germline, CDR1 is SGHAT and CDR2 is FQNNGV. This CDR3 is 16 amino acids long. CDR3 sequence (DNA): TGTGCCAGCAGCTTGGACTTCGAGTCAGATGAACAAAAACTGTTTTTT. Translation: CASSLDFESDEQKLFF.

The gene calls are TRBV6-1 and TRBJ1-1; D unresolved. V shed 3 bases and J shed 0 bases, with 11 bases lying between them. This CDR3 has 15 amino acids. Germline values: CDR1 MNHNS, CDR2 SASEGT. In nucleotides, the CDR3 is TGTGCCAGCAGTGAGATCTTTGGGCTGAACACTGAAGCTTTCTTT. Residues: CASSEIFGLNTEAFF.

This sequence joins TRBV1 and TRBJ1-5; the table calls TRBD1, which could not be checked here. TRBV1 is designated a pseudogene. The CDR3 is 13 residues long. The chain's CDR3 is CTSTTQGSQPQHF. In nucleotides, the CDR3 is TGCACCAGCACAACTCAGGGTTCTCAGCCCCAGCATTTT.

A single count supports this clone. The chain couples TRBV2 to TRBJ2-3, with a tentative D call TRBD2 (6 bases). Germline CDR1 reads SNHLY; CDR2 reads FYNNEI. This CDR3 spans 15 amino acids. V was clipped by 7 bases and J by 2 bases, with 16 bases between them. CDR3 loop: CASILRPGATDTQYF. DNA of the CDR3: TGTGCCAGCATTCTTAGGCCGGGAGCCACAGATACGCAGTATTTT.

This chain joins TRBV6-5 and TRBJ1-2; D unclear. CDR1 is MNHEY and CDR2 is SVGAGI in the germline V gene. The CDR3 covers 15 residues. Trimming left V 0 bases short and J 1 base short, with 9 bases between. This CDR3 is CASSYSEGINYGYTF. For the CDR3, the DNA is TGTGCCAGCAGTTACTCTGAGGGAATTAACTATGGCTACACCTTC.

The V and J genes are TRBV7-8 and TRBJ1-2, with 10 bases aligning to TRBD1. CDR1 SGHVS and CDR2 FQNEAQ come from the germline V gene. There are 15 residues in the CDR3. The J segment lost 8 bases and the V segment lost 5 bases, leaving 11 bases of the junction unmatched. The CDR3 nucleotides are TGTGCCAGCAGCCTATTCGGGACAGGGGATGAAGGCTACACCTTC. Translating it yields CASSLFGTGDEGYTF.

The chain joins TRBV6-7 to TRBJ1-1; perhaps TRBD1 as D (6 bases). TRBV6-7 is noted as an ORF with a role that remains uncertain. V was shortened by 5 bases and J by 1 base, with 11 bases between the two germline ends. This CDR3 has 14 residues. The CDR3 nucleotides are TGTGCCAGCAGTATTTCGACAGGGAACACTGAAGCTTTCTTT. It translates to CASSISTGNTEAFF.

The table lists this clone with a few counts. The chain joins TRBV27 to TRBJ2-1, with 13 bases fitting TRBD2. V shed 9 bases, J shed 6 bases, and the junction held 2 bases outside the gene matches. The CDR3 has 13 residues. In germline, CDR1 is MNHEY, CDR2 SMNVEV (reference sequence). This CDR3 is CARGTSGVNEQFF. The CDR3, as DNA: TGTGCCAGAGGGACTAGCGGGGTCAATGAGCAGTTCTTC.

The CDR3 DNA reads as TGTGCCAGCAGTCTAGCTGGAAACACCATATATTTT. It yields the protein CASSLAGNTIYF. The V and J genes are TRBV14 and TRBJ1-3; D is undetermined. The length of the CDR3 is 12 residues. Germline-derived CDR1 and CDR2 are SGHDN and FVKESK. Trimming cost V 6 bases and J 2 bases, with 5 bases left between them. Full variable domain (remainder filled in from reference TRBV14 and TRBJ1-3): EAGVTQFPSHSVIEKGQTVTLRCDPISGHDNLYWYRRVMGKEIKFLLHFVKESKQDESGMPNNRFLAERTGGTYSTLKVQPAELEDSGVYFCASSLAGNTIYFGEGSWLTVV.

V is TRBV7-9 and J is TRBJ2-5; 7 nucleotides align to TRBD2. The trim removed 5 bases at V and 0 bases at J, leaving 12 bases unmatched. This CDR3 is built from 17 residues. Looked up from germline, CDR1 is SEHNR and CDR2 is FQNEAQ (reference sequence). CDR3 residues: CASSGIWSGTYQETQYF. The CDR3 DNA reads TGTGCCAGCAGCGGCATCTGGAGCGGGACGTACCAAGAGACCCAGTACTTC.

V gene TRBV5-5 combines with J gene TRBJ2-6, with 7 bases identical to TRBD1. With 4 bases clipped from V and 1 base from J, the junction kept 2 bases outside the gene matches. The CDR3 is 15 amino acids. Germline V gene data show CDR1 as SGHKS and CDR2 as YYEKEE (reference sequence). The CDR3 is CASSPTGSGANVLTF. The CDR3 nucleotides are TGTGCCAGCAGCCCGACAGGGTCTGGGGCCAACGTCCTGACTTTC.

This chain joins TRBV6-5 and TRBJ1-4, with D possibly TRBD1 on 5 matching bases. CDR1 is MNHEY and CDR2 is SVGAGI in the germline V gene. This CDR3 region has 14 residues. Trimming removed 6 bases at V and 6 bases at J, with 14 bases between. The CDR3 loop is CASRDGTVDEKLFF. In DNA form, the CDR3 reads TGTGCCAGCAGGGATGGGACTGTGGATGAAAAACTGTTTTTT.

The chain recombines TRBV30 with TRBJ2-7, with 7 nucleotides matching TRBD2. This CDR3 has 13 amino acids. The J segment lost 3 bases and the V segment lost 2 bases, leaving 4 bases of the junction unmatched. CDR1 is GTSNPN, CDR2 SVGIG, per germline (reference sequence). This CDR3 is CAWSTSGNYEQYF. Here the CDR3 DNA reads TGTGCCTGGAGTACAAGCGGGAACTACGAGCAGTACTTC.

This clone was seen a single time. The CDR3: CASSSPTGAPNEQYF. The CDR3 nucleotides are TGTGCCAGCAGCTCCCCGACGGGAGCTCCCAACGAGCAGTACTTC. The genes are TRBV4-2 and TRBJ2-7; maybe TRBD2 (6 bases). The CDR3 contains 15 residues. CDR1 and CDR2 (germline): LGHNA, YNFKEQ. V lost 5 bases, J lost 5 bases, and 19 bases lay in between.

The chain employs TRBV5-1 and TRBJ2-5; D call uncertain. The CDR3 runs 15 residues. With 1 base removed from V and 5 bases from J, the gap between germline ends came to 15 bases. Germline V gene lookup returns CDR1 SGHRS and CDR2 YFSETQ. The CDR3, as DNA: TGCGCCAGCAGCTTGAGACTTCCGGCATTCGAGACCCAGTACTTC. This codes for CASSLRLPAFETQYF.

V is TRBV15 and J is TRBJ2-1; a possible D gene is TRBD2 (6 bases). Germline-derived CDR1 and CDR2 are LNHNV and YYDKDF (reference sequence). Deletions cut 8 bases from V and 9 bases from J, with 8 bases between. This CDR3 has 10 amino acids. CDR3 coding DNA: TGTGCCACCGGTAGCGGTGAGCAGTTCTTC. It yields the protein CATGSGEQFF. The variable domain in full, with the rest retrieved from reference TRBV15 and TRBJ2-1, is DAMVIQNPRYQVTQFGKPVTLSCSQTLNHNVMYWYQQKSSQAPKLLFHYYDKDFNNEADTPDNFQSRRPNTSFCFLDIRSPGLGDTAMYLCATGSGEQFFGPGTRLTVL.

By share, this clone counts as medium-sized. This chain connects TRBV5-6 to TRBJ2-3; maybe TRBD2 (5 bases). Germline lookup yields CDR1 SGHDT and CDR2 YYEEEE. The CDR3 is 14 residues long. V shed 4 bases and J shed 0 bases, with 9 bases lying between them. CDR3: CASSRESSTDTQYF. DNA for the CDR3: TGTGCCAGCAGCCGGGAATCGAGCACAGATACGCAGTATTTT. Variable domain in full (rest from reference TRBV5-6 and TRBJ2-3): DAGVTQSPTHLIKTRGQQVTLRCSPKSGHDTVSWYQQALGQGPQFIFQYYEEEERQRGNFPDRFSGHQFPNYSSELNVNALLLGDSALYLCASSRESSTDTQYFGPGTRLTVL.